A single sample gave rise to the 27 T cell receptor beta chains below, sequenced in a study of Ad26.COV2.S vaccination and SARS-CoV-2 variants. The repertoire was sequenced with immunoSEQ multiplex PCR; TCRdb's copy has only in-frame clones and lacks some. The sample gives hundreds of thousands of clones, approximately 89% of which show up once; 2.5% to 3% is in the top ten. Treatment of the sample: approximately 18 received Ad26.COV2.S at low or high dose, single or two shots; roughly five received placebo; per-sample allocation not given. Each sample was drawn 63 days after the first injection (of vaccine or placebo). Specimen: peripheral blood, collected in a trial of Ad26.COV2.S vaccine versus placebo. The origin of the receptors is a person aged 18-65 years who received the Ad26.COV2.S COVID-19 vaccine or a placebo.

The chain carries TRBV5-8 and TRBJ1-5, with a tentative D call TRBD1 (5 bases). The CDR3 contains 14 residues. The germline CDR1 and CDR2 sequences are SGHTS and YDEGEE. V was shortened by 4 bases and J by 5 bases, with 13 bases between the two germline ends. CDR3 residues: CASSQGTGYQPQHF. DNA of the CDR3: TGTGCCAGCAGCCAGGGTACAGGATATCAGCCCCAGCATTTT.

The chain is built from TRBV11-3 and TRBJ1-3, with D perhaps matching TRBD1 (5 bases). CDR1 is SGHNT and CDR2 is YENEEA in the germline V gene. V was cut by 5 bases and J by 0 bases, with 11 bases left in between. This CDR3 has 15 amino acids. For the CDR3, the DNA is TGTGCCAGCAGCCTCAGGGCCTTCTCTGGAAACACCATATATTTT. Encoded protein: CASSLRAFSGNTIYF.

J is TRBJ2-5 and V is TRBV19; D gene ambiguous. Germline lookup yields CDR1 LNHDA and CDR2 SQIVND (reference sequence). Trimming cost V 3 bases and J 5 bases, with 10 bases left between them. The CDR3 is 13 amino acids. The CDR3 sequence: CASSIRPAETQYF. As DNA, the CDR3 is TGTGCCAGTAGTATCCGGCCGGCGGAGACCCAGTACTTC. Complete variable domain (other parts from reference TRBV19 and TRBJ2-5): DGGITQSPKYLFRKEGQNVTLSCEQNLNHDAMYWYRQDPGQGLRLIYYSQIVNDFQKGDIAEGYSVSREKKESFPLTVTSAQKNPTAFYLCASSIRPAETQYFGPGTRLLVL.

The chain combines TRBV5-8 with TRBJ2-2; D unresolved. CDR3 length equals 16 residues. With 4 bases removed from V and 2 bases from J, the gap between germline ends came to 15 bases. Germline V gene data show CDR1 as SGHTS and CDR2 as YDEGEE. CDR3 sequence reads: CASSDPGHLNTGELFF. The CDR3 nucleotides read TGTGCCAGCAGCGACCCGGGCCACTTAAACACCGGGGAGCTGTTTTTT.

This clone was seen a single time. The CDR3 is CASSQGTVGGYTF. DNA for the CDR3: TGTGCCAGCAGCCAAGGGACAGTGGGGGGCTACACCTTC. The rearrangement joins TRBV6-5 to TRBJ1-2, with 7 bases aligning to TRBD1. V trimming: 6 bases; J trimming: 8 bases; junction bases outside the gene matches: 9. Looked up from germline, CDR1 is MNHEY and CDR2 is SVGAGI. The CDR3 is 13 amino acids.

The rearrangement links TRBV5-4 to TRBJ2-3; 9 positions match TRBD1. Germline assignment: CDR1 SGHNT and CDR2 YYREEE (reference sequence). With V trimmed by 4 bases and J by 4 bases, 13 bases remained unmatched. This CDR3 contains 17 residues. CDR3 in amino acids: CASSMGAPGTGPDTQYF. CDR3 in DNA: TGTGCCAGCAGCATGGGAGCCCCCGGGACAGGGCCAGATACGCAGTATTTT.

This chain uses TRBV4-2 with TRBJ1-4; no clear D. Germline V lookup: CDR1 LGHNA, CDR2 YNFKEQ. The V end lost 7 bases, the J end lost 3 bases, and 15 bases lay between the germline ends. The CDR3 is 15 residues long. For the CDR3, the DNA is TGTGCCAGCACCCGGCTTGGAGGAGCTAATGAAAAACTGTTTTTT. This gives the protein CASTRLGGANEKLFF.

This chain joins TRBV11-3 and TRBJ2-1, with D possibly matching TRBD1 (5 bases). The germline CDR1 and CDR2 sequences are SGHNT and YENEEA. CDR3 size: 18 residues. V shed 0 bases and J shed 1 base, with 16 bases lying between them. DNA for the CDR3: TGTGCCAGCAGCTTAGATGGGCAGGCCTCAGGGTCCTACAATGAGCAGTTCTTC. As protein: CASSLDGQASGSYNEQFF. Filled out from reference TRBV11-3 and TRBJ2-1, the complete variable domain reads EAGVVQSPRYKIIEKKQPVAFWCNPISGHNTLYWYLQNLGQGPELLIRYENEEAVDDSQLPKDRFSAERLKGVDSTLKIQPAELGDSAVYLCASSLDGQASGSYNEQFFGPGTRLTVL.

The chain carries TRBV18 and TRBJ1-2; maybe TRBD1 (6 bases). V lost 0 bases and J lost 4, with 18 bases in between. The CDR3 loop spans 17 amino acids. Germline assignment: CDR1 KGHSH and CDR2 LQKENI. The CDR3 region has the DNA TGTGCCAGCTCACCACCCAGGGAAGGGGGAGTGGTCTATGGCTACACCTTC. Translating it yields CASSPPREGGVVYGYTF. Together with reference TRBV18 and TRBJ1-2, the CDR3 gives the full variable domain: NAGVMQNPRHLVRRRGQEARLRCSPMKGHSHVYWYRQLPEEGLKFMVYLQKENIIDESGMPKERFSAEFPKEGPSILRIQQVVRGDSAAYFCASSPPREGGVVYGYTFGSGTRLTVV.

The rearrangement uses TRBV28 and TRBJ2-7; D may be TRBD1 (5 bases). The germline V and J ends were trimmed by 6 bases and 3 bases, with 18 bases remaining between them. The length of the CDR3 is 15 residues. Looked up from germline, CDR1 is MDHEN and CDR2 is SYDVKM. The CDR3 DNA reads TGTGCCAGCAGCCCAGGGTTCTCAAAGCACTACGAGCAGTACTTC. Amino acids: CASSPGFSKHYEQYF.

The CDR3 reads CASSPKPTEDTQYF. CDR3 nucleotides: TGTGCCAGCAGCCCAAAACCGACGGAGGATACGCAGTATTTT. The chain is built from TRBV11-2 and TRBJ2-3; D gene uncertain. The germline gives CDR1 SGHAT, CDR2 FQNNGV. V was clipped by 5 bases and J by 6 bases, with 15 bases between them. The CDR3 loop spans 14 amino acids.

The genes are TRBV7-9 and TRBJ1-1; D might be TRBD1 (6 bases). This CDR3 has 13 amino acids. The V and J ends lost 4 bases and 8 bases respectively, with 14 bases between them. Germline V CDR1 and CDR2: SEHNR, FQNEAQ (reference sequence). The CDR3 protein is CASSSSGGREAFF. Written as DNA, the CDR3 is TGTGCCAGCAGCTCATCCGGGGGGCGGGAAGCTTTCTTT.

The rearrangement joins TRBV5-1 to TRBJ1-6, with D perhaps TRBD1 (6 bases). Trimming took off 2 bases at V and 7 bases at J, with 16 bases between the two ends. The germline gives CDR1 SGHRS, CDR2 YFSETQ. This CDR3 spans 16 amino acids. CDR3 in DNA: TGCGCCAGCAGCTTACGGGGGGCGAGTTACAATTCACCCCTCCACTTT. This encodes CASSLRGASYNSPLHF.

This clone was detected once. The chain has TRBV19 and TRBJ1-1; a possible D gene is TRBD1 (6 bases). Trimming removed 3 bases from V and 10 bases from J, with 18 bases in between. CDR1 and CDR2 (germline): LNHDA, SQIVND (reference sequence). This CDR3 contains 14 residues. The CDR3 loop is CASSIPGERRGAFF. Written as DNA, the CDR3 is TGTGCCAGTAGTATTCCAGGGGAAAGGAGGGGAGCTTTCTTT.

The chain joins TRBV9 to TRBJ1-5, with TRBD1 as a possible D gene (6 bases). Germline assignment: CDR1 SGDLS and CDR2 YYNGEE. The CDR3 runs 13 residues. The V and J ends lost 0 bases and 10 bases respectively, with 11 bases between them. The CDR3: CASSVEDRGPQHF. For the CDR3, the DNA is TGTGCCAGCAGCGTAGAGGACAGAGGTCCCCAGCATTTT.

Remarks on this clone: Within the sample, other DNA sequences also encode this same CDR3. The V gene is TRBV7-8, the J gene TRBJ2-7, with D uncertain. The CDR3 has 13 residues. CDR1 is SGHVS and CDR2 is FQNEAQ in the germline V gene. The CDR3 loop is CASSSARNSEQYV. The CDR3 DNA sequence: TGTGCCAGCAGCTCAGCTCGGAATAGTGAGCAGTACGTT.

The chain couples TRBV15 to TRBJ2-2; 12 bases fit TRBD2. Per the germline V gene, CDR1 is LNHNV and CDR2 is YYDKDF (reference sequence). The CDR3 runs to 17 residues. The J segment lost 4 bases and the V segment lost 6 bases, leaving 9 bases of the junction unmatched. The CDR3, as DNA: TGTGCCACCAGTCCGAGAAGGGGACTAGCGGGCACCGGGGAGCTGTTTTTT. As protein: CATSPRRGLAGTGELFF.

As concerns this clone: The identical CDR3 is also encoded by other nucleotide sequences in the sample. CDR3 in amino acids: CASSLGRSSGNTIYF. CDR3 sequence (DNA): TGCGCCAGCAGCTTGGGACGGTCCTCTGGAAACACCATATATTTT. The chain joins TRBV5-1 to TRBJ1-3; D gene uncertain. Looked up from germline, CDR1 is SGHRS and CDR2 is YFSETQ. V dropped 0 bases and J dropped 0 bases, with 7 bases sitting between them. The CDR3 is 15 amino acids.

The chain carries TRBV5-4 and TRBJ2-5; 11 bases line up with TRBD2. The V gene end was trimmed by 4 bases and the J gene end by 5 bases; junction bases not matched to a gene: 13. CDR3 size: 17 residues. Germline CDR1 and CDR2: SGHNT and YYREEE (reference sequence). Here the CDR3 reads CASSQTLSGRARETQYF. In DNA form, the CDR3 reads TGTGCCAGCAGCCAAACCCTTAGCGGGAGGGCCCGGGAGACCCAGTACTTC. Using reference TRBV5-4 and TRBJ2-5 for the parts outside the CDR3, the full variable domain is ETGVTQSPTHLIKTRGQQVTLRCSSQSGHNTVSWYQQALGQGPQFIFQYYREEENGRGNFPPRFSGLQFPNYSSELNVNALELDDSALYLCASSQTLSGRARETQYFGPGTRLLVL.

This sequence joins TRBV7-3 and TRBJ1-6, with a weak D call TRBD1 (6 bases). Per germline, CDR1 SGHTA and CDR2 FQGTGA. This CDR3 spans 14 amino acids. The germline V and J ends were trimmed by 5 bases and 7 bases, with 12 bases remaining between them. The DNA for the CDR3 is TGTGCCAGCAGCCAGGGGTTGGTGAATTCACCCCTCCACTTT. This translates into CASSQGLVNSPLHF.

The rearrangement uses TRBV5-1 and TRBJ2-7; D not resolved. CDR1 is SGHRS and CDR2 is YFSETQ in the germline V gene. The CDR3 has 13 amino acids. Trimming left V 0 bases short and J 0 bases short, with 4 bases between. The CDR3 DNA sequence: TGCGCCAGCAGCTTGGACGGCTCCTACGAGCAGTACGTC. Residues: CASSLDGSYEQYV.

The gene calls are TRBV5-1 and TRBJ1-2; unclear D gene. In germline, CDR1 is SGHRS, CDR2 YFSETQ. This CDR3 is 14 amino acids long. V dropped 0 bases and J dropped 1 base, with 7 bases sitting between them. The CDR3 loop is CASSLATVNYGYTF. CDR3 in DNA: TGCGCCAGCAGCTTGGCGACCGTTAACTATGGCTACACCTTC. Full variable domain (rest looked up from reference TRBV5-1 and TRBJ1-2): KAGVTQTPRYLIKTRGQQVTLSCSPISGHRSVSWYQQTPGQGLQFLFEYFSETQRNKGNFPGRFSGRQFSNSRSEMNVSTLELGDSALYLCASSLATVNYGYTFGSGTRLTVV.

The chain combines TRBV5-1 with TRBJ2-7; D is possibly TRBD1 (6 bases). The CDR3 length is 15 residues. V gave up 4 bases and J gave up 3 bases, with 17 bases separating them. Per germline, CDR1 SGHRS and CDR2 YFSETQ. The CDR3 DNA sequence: TGCGCCAGCAGCACAAATCCGGGACACTTCTACGAGCAGTACTTC. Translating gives CASSTNPGHFYEQYF.

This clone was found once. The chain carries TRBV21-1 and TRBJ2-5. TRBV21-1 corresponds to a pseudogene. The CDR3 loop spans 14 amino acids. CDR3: CASSIAGYQETQYF. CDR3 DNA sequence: TGTGCCAGCAGCATAGCGGGGTACCAAGAGACCCAGTACTTC.

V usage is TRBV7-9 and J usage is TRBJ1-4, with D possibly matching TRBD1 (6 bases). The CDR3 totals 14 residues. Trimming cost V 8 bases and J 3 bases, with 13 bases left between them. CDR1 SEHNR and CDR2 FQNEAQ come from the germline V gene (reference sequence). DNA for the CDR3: TGTGCCAGCGTCTCCTGGGGGCCTAATGAAAAACTGTTTTTT. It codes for CASVSWGPNEKLFF. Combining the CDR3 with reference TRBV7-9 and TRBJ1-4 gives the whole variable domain DTGVSQNPRHKITKRGQNVTFRCDPISEHNRLYWYRQTLGQGPEFLTYFQNEAQLEKSRLLSDRFSAERPKGSFSTLEIQRTEQGDSAMYLCASVSWGPNEKLFFGSGTQLSVL.

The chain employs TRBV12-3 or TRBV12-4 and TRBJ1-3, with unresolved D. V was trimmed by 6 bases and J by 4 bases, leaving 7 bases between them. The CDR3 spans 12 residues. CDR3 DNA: TGTGCCAGCAGACCGGTCGGAAACACCATATATTTT. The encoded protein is CASRPVGNTIYF.

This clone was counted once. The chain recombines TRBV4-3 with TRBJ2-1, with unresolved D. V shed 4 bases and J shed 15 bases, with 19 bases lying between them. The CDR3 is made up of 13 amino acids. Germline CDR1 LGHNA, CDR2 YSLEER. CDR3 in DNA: TGCGCCAGCAGCCTTAGGGCTGGTGGGGATCTGTTCTTC. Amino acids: CASSLRAGGDLFF.